This entry describes one T cell receptor (beta chain). Antigen specificity is unknown. This sample was included in a study of T cell responses to AZD1222 COVID-19 vaccine. Study-wide results and caveats: Increases in Spike-specific TCR breadth and depth were seen after two AZD1222 doses. Spike-wide vaccine-associated CD4 TCRs dominated at 160-218 and 743-854. Clonal diversity was possibly underestimated; the donors were predominantly white British and more often female. It was only after the peak T cell response that any repertoires were sampled.

Sequencing used immunoSEQ multiplex PCR; TCRdb keeps in-frame clones, though not all of them. This sample has about 83,000 clones, with around 90% found just once. The germline CDR1 and CDR2 sequences are MNHNS and SASEGT. V was clipped by 2 bases and J by 4 bases, with 11 bases between them. The CDR3 contains 14 residues. The sequence derives from an adult who received the AZD1222 COVID-19 vaccine. The chain joins TRBV6-1 to TRBJ1-2; TRBD1 is a possible D gene (5 bases). The sample in question was peripheral blood, obtained 28 days after the second AZD1222 dose. CDR3 DNA: TGTGCCAGCAGTGAATCTCTCAGGGCCTATGGCTACACCTTC. This sequence encodes CASSESLRAYGYTF.